A selection of T cell receptor beta chains follows, all from one sample in a study of glioma-infiltrating T cells. TCRdb analysed the multiplex PCR reads with MiXCR anew, one entry per CDR3 protein. Of about 380,000 distinct CDR3 sequences in the sample, about two fifths were seen once. Sequenced sample: glioma tissue, nonneoplastic brain tissue, or PBMCs (not recorded which). Source of these receptors: a human donor with low-grade glioma or glioblastoma, undergoing nonglioma brain surgery, or in good health (not recorded which). Each CDR3 is given with its conserved first and last residue. The D gene is left open where the match is weak. A row's size may be missing; if present it is once, few, many or a size class.

size,J,D,V,CDR3,DNA
NA,TRBJ1-2,NA,TRBV28,CASSFSRFCGYTF,TGTGCCAGCAGTTTCTCCCGGTTCTGTGGCTACACCTTC
few,TRBJ2-5,TRBD2,TRBV28,CASSVWTSGSARETQYF,TGTGCCAGCAGTGTATGGACTAGCGGGAGTGCGCGAGAGACCCAGTACTTC
once,TRBJ2-7,NA,TRBV4-3,CAGSQDSSTYEQYF,TGCGCCGGCAGCCAAGATTCCAGCACCTACGAGCAGTACTTC
NA,TRBJ1-1,NA,TRBV19,CASSIGAVPEAFF,TGTGCCAGTAGTATCGGCGCAGTACCTGAAGCTTTCTTT
NA,TRBJ1-3,TRBD1,TRBV4-2,CASSLQGSGNAIYF,TGTGCCAGCAGTCTACAGGGGTCTGGAAACGCCATATATTTT
NA,TRBJ2-1,TRBD2,TRBV4-1,CASSQDSLAGIYNEQFF,TGCGCCAGCAGCCAAGATTCACTAGCGGGCATCTACAATGAGCAGTTCTTC
few,TRBJ2-3,NA,TRBV20-1,CSARDSGERTDTQYF,TGCAGTGCTAGAGATTCGGGGGAGAGGACAGATACGCAGTATTTT
few,TRBJ1-5,TRBD1,TRBV6-1,CASIDREYGLGNQPQHF,TGTGCCAGCATAGACAGGGAATATGGTTTGGGCAATCAGCCCCAGCATTTT
many,TRBJ2-7,NA,TRBV25-1,CASSEPTGTHEQYF,TGTGCCAGCAGTGAACCTACAGGGACCCACGAGCAGTACTTC
medium-sized,TRBJ2-5,NA,TRBV4-2,CASSQDPGSQETQYF,TGTGCCAGCAGCCAAGACCCGGGAAGTCAAGAGACCCAGTACTTC
NA,TRBJ1-1,TRBD1,TRBV5-1,CASSLEGGGYTEAFF,TGCGCCAGCAGCCTTGAAGGAGGGGGCTACACTGAAGCTTTCTTT
NA,TRBJ2-1,TRBD2,TRBV12-3/TRBV12-4,CASSQPLAGSYNEQFF,TGTGCCAGCAGCCAACCGTTAGCGGGATCGTACAATGAGCAGTTCTTC
many,TRBJ2-3,NA,TRBV27,CASSWRNRGASTDTQYF,TGTGCCAGCAGTTGGAGAAATCGGGGGGCGAGCACAGATACGCAGTATTTT
many,TRBJ2-1,NA,TRBV6-1,CASTEAVPEQFF,TGTGCCAGCACCGAGGCTGTGCCTGAGCAGTTCTTC
NA,TRBJ2-3,NA,TRBV29-1,CSVRRGDTQYF,TGCAGCGTTCGACGCGGAGATACGCAGTATTTT
many,TRBJ2-3,NA,TRBV27,CASSLWLSTDTQYF,TGTGCCAGCAGTTTATGGCTGAGCACAGATACGCAGTATTTT
once,TRBJ2-5,TRBD1,TRBV4-1,CASSQAVTGDEETQYF,TGCGCCAGCAGCCAAGCCGTGACAGGGGACGAAGAGACCCAGTACTTC
NA,TRBJ2-3,NA,TRBV28,CASSPPLGLSYRADTQYF,TGTGCCAGCAGCCCGCCGTTGGGGCTATCCTATCGGGCAGATACGCAGTATTTT
NA,TRBJ2-1,TRBD2,TRBV27,CASSLSGLVNYNEQFF,TGTGCCAGCAGTCTCTCAGGACTAGTGAACTACAATGAGCAGTTCTTC
many,TRBJ1-5,NA,TRBV6-6,CASSYSSANSNQPQHF,TGTGCCAGCAGTTACTCGAGCGCTAATAGCAATCAGCCCCAGCATTTT
NA,TRBJ2-7,TRBD1,TRBV18,CASSAGGYPYEQYF,TGTGCCAGCTCAGCAGGGGGATATCCCTACGAGCAGTACTTC
NA,TRBJ1-1,TRBD1,TRBV6-2/TRBV6-3,CASSYSSVVGDRQLQNTEAFF,TGTGCCAGCAGTTACTCGTCCGTGGTGGGGGACAGGCAACTACAGAACACTGAAGCTTTCTTT
NA,TRBJ2-7,NA,TRBV12-3/TRBV12-4,CASSLRDSSTREQYF,TGTGCCAGCAGCCTTCGCGACAGCTCAACGAGGGAGCAGTACTTC
NA,TRBJ2-3,NA,TRBV25-1,CASSVGGQGSDTQYF,TGTGCCAGCAGTGTAGGGGGGCAGGGTTCAGATACGCAGTATTTT